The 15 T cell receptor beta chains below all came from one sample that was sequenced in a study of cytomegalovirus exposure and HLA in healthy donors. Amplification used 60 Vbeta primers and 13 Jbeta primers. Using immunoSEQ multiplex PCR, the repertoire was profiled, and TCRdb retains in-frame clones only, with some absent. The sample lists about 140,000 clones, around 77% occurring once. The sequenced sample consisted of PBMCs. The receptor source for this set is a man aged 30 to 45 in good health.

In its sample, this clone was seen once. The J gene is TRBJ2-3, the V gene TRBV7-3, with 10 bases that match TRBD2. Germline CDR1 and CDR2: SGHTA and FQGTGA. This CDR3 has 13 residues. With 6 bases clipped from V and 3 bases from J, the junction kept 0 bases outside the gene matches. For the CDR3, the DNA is TGTGCCAGCAGAGCGGGAGGGACAGATACGCAGTATTTT. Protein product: CASRAGGTDTQYF.

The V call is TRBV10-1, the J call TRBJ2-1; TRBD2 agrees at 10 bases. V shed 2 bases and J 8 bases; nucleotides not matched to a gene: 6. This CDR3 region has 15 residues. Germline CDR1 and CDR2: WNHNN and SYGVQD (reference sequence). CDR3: CASSETTSGFHEQFF. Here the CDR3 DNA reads TGCGCCAGCAGTGAGACGACTAGCGGGTTCCATGAGCAGTTCTTC.

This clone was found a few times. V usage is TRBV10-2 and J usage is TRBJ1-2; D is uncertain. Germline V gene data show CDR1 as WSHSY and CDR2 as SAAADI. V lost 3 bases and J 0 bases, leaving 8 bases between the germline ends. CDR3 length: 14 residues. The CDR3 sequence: CASSDTESNYGYTF. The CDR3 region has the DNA TGCGCCAGCAGTGATACGGAGTCTAACTATGGCTACACCTTC.

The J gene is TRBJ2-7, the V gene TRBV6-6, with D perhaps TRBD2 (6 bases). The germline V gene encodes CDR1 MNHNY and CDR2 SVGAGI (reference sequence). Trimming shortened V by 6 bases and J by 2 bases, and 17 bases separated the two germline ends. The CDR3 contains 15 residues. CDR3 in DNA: TGTGCCAGCAGGTCCCCGGATAGCGGTCCCTACGAGCAGTACTTC. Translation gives CASRSPDSGPYEQYF.

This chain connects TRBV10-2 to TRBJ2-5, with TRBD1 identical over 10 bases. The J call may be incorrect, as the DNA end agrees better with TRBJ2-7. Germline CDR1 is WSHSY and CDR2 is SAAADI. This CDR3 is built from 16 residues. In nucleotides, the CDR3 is TGCGCCAGCAGTGAGTTAGTGGGGACAGGGGACCCCGAGCAGTACTTC. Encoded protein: CASSELVGTGDPEQYF.

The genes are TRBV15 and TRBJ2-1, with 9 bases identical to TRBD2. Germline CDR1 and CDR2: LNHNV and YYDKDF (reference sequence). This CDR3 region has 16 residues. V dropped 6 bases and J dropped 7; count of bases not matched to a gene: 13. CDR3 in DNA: TGTGCCACCAGTCCTGCTCTAGCGGGACCCGAAAATGAGCAGTTCTTC. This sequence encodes CATSPALAGPENEQFF. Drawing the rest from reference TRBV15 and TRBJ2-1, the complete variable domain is DAMVIQNPRYQVTQFGKPVTLSCSQTLNHNVMYWYQQKSSQAPKLLFHYYDKDFNNEADTPDNFQSRRPNTSFCFLDIRSPGLGDTAMYLCATSPALAGPENEQFFGPGTRLTVL.

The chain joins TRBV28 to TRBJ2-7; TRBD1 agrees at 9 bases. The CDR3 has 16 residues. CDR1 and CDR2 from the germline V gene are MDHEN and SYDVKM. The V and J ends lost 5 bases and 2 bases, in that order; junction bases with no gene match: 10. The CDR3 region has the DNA TGTGCCAGCAGTCCGCCCGGGACAGGGAGTCCCTACGAGCAGTACTTC. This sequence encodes CASSPPGTGSPYEQYF.

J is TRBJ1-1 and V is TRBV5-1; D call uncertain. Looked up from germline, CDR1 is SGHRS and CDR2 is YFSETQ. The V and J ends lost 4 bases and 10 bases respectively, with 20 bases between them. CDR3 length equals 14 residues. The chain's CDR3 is CASSLAGLRAGAFF. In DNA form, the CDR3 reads TGCGCCAGCAGCCTGGCCGGGCTCCGGGCGGGAGCTTTCTTT.

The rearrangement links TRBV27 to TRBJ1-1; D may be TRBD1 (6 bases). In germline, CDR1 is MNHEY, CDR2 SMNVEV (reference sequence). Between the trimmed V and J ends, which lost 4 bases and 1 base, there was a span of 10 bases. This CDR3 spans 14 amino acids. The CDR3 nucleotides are TGTGCCAGCAGTTATCAACAGGGGAACACTGAAGCTTTCTTT. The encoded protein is CASSYQQGNTEAFF.

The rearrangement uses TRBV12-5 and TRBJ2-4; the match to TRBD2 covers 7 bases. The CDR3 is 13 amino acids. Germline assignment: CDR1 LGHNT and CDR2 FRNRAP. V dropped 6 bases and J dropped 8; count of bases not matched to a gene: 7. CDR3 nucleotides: TGTGCTAGTGGGGAAGCGGGGACGGACATTCAGTACTTC. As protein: CASGEAGTDIQYF.

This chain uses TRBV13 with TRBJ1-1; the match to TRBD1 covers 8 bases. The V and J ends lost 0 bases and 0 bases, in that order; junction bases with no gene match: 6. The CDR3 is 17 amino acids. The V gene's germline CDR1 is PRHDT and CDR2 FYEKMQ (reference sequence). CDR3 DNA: TGTGCCAGCAGCTTAGGCTGGACAGGGCCCATGAACACTGAAGCTTTCTTT. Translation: CASSLGWTGPMNTEAFF. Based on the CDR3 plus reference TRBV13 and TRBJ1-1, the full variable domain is AAGVIQSPRHLIKEKRETATLKCYPIPRHDTVYWYQQGPGQDPQFLISFYEKMQSDKGSIPDRFSAQQFSDYHSELNMSSLELGDSALYFCASSLGWTGPMNTEAFFGQGTRLTVV.

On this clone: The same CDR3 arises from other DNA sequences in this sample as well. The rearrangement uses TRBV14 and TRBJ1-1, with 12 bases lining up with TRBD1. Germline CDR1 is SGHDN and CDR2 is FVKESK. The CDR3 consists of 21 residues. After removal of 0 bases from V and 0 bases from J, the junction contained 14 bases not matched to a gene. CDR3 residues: CASSQDSGQGANYLMNTEAFF. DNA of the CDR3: TGTGCCAGCAGCCAAGATTCGGGACAGGGGGCGAATTACCTCATGAACACTGAAGCTTTCTTT.

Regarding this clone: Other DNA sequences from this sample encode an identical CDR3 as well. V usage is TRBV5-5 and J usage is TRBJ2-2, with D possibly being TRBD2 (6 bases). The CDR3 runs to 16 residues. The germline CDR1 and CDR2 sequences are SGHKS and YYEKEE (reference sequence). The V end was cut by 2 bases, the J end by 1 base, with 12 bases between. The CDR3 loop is CASSLTSGVNTGELFF. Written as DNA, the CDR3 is TGTGCCAGCAGCTTAACATCGGGGGTGAACACCGGGGAGCTGTTTTTT. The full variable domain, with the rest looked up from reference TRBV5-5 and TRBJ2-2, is DAGVTQSPTHLIKTRGQQVTLRCSPISGHKSVSWYQQVLGQGPQFIFQYYEKEERGRGNFPDRFSARQFPNYSSELNVNALLLGDSALYLCASSLTSGVNTGELFFGEGSRLTVL.

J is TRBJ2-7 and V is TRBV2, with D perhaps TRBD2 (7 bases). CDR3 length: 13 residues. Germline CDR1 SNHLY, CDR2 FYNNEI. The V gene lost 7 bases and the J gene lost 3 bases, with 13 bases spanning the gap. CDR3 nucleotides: TGTGCCAGCAACAGGGACTATGTCTACGAGCAGTACTTC. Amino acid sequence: CASNRDYVYEQYF. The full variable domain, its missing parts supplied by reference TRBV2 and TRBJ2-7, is EPEVTQTPSHQVTQMGQEVILRCVPISNHLYFYWYRQILGQKVEFLVSFYNNEISEKSEIFDDQFSVERPDGSNFTLKIRSTKLEDSAMYFCASNRDYVYEQYFGPGTRLTVT.

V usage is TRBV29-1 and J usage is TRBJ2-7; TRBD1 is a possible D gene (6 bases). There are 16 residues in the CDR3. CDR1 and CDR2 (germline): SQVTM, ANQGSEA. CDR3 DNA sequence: TGCGGCGCAAGACGGTCAGGGGCCAGGGACTCCTACGAGCAGTACTTC. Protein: CGARRSGARDSYEQYF.